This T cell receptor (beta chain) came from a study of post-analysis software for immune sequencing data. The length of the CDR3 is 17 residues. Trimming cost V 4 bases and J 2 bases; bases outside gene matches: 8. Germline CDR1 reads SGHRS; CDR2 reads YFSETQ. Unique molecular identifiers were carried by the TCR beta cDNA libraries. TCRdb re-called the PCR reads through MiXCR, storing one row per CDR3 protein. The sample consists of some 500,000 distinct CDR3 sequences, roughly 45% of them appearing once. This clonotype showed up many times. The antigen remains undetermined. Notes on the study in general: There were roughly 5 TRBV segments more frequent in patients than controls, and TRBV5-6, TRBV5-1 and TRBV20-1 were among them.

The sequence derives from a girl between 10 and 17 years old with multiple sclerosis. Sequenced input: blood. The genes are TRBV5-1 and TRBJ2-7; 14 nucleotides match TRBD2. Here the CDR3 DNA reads TGCGCCAGCAGCACCGGGACTAGCGGGAGTGGGACCTACGAGCAGTACTTC. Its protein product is CASSTGTSGSGTYEQYF.